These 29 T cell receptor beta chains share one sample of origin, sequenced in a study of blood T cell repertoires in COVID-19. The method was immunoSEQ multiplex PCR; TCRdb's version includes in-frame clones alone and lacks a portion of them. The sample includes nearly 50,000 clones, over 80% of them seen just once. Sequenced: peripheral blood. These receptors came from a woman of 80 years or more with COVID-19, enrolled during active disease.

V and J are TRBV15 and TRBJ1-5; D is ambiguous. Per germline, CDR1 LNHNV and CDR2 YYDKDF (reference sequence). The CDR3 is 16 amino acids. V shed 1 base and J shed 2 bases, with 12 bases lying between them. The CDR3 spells CATSRAGYGGNQPQHF. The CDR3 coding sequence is TGTGCCACCAGCAGAGCGGGGTACGGGGGCAATCAGCCCCAGCATTTT.

This chain's CDR3 is CASSFAGVGQPQHF. CDR3 bases: TGTGCCAGCAGTTTTGCGGGGGTAGGACAGCCCCAGCATTTT. The chain recombines TRBV28 with TRBJ1-5, with a weak D call TRBD1 (5 bases). Looked up from germline, CDR1 is MDHEN and CDR2 is SYDVKM. CDR3 length: 14 amino acids. The germline V and J ends were trimmed by 3 bases and 7 bases, with 13 bases remaining between them.

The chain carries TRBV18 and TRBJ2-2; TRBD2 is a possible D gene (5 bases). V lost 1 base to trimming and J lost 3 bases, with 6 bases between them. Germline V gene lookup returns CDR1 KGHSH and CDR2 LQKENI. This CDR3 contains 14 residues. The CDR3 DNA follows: TGTGCCAGCTCACCACTGAGGGACACCGGGGAGCTGTTTTTT. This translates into CASSPLRDTGELFF.

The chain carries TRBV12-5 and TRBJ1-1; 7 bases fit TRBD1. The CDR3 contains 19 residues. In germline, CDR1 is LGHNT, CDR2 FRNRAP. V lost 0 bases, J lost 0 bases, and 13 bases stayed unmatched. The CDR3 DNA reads TGTGCTAGTGGTTTGGTACTCTTTTCGGCAGGGGGTCTGAACACTGAAGCTTTCTTT. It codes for CASGLVLFSAGGLNTEAFF.

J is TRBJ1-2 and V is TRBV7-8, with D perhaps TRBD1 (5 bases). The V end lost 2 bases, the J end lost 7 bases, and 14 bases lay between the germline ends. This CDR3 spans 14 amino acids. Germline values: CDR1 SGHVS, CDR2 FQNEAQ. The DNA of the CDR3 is TGTGCCAGCAGCTTATCAGGGCGAGGAATTGGCTACACCTTC. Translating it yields CASSLSGRGIGYTF.

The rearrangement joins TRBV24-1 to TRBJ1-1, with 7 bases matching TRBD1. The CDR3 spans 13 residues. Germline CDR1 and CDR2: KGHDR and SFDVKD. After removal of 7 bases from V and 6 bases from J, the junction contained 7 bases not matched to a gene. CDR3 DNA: TGTGCCACCAGGGGACGACAGGGAGCTGAAGCTTTCTTT. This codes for CATRGRQGAEAFF.

CDR3 in amino acids: CSVVFGTGGGFGTDTQYF. CDR3 DNA: TGCAGCGTTGTTTTCGGGACAGGGGGAGGATTTGGCACAGATACGCAGTATTTT. The rearrangement links TRBV29-1 to TRBJ2-3, with 11 bases fitting TRBD1. The CDR3 covers 18 residues. Germline CDR1 reads SQVTM; CDR2 reads ANQGSEA. Germline trimming cut 4 bases from V and 1 base from J; bases unmatched to any gene: 13.

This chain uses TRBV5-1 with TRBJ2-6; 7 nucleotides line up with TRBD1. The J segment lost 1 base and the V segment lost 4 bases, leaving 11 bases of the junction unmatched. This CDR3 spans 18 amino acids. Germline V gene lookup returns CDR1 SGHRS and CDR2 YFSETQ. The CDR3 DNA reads TGCGCCAGCAGCACTGGGACAGCCGGACATTCTGGGGCCAACGTCCTGACTTTC. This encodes CASSTGTAGHSGANVLTF.

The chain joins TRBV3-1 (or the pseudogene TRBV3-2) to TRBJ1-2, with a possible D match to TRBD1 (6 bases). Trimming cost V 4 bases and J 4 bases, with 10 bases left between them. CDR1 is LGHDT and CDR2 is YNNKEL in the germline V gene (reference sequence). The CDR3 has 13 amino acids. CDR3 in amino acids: CASSRVQGYGYTF. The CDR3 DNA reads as TGTGCCAGCAGCCGAGTACAGGGCTATGGCTACACCTTC.

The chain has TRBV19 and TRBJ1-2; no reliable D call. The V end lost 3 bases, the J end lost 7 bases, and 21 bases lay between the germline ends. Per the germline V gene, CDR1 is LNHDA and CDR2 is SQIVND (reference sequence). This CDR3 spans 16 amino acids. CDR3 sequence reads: CASSIFSASGISGYTF. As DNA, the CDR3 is TGTGCCAGTAGTATTTTCTCAGCCAGCGGAATCTCTGGCTACACCTTC.

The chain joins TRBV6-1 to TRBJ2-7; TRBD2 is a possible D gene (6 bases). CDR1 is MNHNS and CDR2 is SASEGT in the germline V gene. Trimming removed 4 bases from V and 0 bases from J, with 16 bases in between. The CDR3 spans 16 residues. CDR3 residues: CASSGGMGGPSYEQYF. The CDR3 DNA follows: TGTGCCAGCAGTGGGGGGATGGGGGGACCCTCCTACGAGCAGTACTTC.

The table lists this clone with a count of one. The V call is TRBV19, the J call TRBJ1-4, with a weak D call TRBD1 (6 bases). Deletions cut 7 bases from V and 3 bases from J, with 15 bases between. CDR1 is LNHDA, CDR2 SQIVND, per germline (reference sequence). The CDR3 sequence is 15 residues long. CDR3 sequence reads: CASTPLTGPNEKLFF. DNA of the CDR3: TGTGCCAGTACCCCTTTGACAGGTCCTAATGAAAAACTGTTTTTT.

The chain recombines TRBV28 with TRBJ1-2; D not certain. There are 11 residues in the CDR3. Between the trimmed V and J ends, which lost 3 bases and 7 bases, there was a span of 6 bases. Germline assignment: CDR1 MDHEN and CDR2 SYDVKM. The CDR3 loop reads CASSFRGGYTF. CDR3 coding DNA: TGTGCCAGCAGTTTCCGGGGTGGCTACACCTTC.

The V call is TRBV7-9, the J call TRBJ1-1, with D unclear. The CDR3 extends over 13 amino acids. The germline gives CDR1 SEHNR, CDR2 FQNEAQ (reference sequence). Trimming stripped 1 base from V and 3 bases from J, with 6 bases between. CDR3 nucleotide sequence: TGTGCCAGCAGCTTAGTAGCGGACACTGAAGCTTTCTTT. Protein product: CASSLVADTEAFF.

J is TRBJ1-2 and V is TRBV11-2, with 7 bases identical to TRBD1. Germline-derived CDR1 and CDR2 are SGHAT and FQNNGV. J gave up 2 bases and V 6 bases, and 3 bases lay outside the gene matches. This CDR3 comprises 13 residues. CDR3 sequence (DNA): TGTGCCAGCAGTCCGGACAGGAACTATGGCTACACCTTC. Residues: CASSPDRNYGYTF.

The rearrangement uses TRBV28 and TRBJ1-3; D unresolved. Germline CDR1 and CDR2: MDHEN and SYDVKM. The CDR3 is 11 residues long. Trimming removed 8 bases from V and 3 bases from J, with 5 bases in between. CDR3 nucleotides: TGTGCCAGCGGGCTTGGAAACACCATATATTTT. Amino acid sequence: CASGLGNTIYF.

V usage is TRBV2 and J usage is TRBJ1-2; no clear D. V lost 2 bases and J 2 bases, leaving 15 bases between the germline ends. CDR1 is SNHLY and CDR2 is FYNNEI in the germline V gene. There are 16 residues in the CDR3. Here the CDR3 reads CASSEKEVRLNYGYTF. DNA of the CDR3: TGTGCCAGCAGTGAAAAGGAGGTCAGGCTAAACTATGGCTACACCTTC.

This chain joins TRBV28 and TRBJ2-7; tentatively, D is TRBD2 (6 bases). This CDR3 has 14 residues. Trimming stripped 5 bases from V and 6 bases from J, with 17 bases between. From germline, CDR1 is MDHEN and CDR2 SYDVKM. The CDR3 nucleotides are TGTGCCAGCAGTCACGGGACTCTGGGGTCCGAGCAGTACTTC. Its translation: CASSHGTLGSEQYF. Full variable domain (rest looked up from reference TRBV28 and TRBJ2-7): DVKVTQSSRYLVKRTGEKVFLECVQDMDHENMFWYRQDPGLGLRLIYFSYDVKMKEKGDIPEGYSVSREKKERFSLILESASTNQTSMYLCASSHGTLGSEQYFGPGTRLTVT.

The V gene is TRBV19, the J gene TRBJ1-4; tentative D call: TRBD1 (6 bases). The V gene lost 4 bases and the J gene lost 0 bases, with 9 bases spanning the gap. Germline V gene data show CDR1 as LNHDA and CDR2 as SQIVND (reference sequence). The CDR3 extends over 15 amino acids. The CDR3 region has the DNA TGTGCCAGTAGTAGAGGGGGAGCAACTAATGAAAAACTGTTTTTT. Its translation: CASSRGGATNEKLFF.

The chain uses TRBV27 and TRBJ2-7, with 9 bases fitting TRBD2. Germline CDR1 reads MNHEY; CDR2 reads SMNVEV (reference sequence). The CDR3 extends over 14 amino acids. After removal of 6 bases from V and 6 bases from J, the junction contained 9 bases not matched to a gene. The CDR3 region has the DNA TGTGCCAGCAGGTGGGCTAGCGGGACGGTCGAGCAGTACTTC. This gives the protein CASRWASGTVEQYF.

The CDR3 coding sequence is TGTGCCAGCAGCCAACAATCCCCGGGACAGGCGAGGGTTCTCTATGGCTACACCTTC. Translating gives CASSQQSPGQARVLYGYTF. The rearrangement uses TRBV3-1 (or the pseudogene TRBV3-2) and TRBJ1-2; 8 positions agree with TRBD1. The V gene's germline CDR1 is LGHDT and CDR2 YNNKEL (reference sequence). CDR3 length: 19 amino acids. V lost 2 bases to trimming and J lost 4 bases; unmatched junction nucleotides: 18.

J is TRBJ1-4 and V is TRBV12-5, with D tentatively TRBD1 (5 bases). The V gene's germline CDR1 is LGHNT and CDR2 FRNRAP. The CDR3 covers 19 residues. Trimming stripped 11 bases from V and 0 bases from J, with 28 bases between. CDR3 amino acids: CAGALGLGGGTTTNEKLFF. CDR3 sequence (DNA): TGTGCTGGTGCCTTGGGGTTGGGTGGGGGGACCACAACTAATGAAAAACTGTTTTTT.

The CDR3 is CASSASTSYNEQFF. The CDR3, as DNA: TGTGCCAGCAGTGCTAGTACTTCCTACAATGAGCAGTTCTTC. V and J are TRBV6-4 and TRBJ2-1; D not certain. Between the trimmed V and J ends, which lost 4 bases and 1 base, there was a span of 8 bases. CDR3 length: 14 amino acids. Germline CDR1 MRHNA, CDR2 SNTAGT.

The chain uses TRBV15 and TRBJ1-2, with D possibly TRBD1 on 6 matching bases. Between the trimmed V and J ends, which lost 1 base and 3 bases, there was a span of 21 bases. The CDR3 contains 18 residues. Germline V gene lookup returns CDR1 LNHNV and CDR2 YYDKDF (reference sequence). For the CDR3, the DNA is TGTGCCACCAGCAGAGTTCCACAAAACAGGGAGCGCGACTATGGCTACACCTTC. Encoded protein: CATSRVPQNRERDYGYTF.

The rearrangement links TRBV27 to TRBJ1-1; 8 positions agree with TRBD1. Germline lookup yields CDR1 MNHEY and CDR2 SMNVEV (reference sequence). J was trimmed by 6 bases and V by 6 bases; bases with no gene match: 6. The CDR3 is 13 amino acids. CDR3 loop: CASRGDRGSEAFF. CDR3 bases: TGTGCCAGCAGGGGCGACAGGGGATCTGAAGCTTTCTTT.

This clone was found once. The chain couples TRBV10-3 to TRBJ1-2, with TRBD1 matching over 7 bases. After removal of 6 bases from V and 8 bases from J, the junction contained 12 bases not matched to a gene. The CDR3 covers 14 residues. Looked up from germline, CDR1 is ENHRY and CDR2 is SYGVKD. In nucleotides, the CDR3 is TGTGCCATCAGCCCACAGGGGCCCAGAGGGGGCTACACCTTC. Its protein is CAISPQGPRGGYTF.

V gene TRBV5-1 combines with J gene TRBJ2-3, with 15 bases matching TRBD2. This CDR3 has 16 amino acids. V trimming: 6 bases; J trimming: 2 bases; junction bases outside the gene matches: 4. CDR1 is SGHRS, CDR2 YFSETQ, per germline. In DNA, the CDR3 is TGCGCCAGCAACGGACTAGCGGGAGGGTCCACAGATACGCAGTATTTT. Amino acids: CASNGLAGGSTDTQYF.

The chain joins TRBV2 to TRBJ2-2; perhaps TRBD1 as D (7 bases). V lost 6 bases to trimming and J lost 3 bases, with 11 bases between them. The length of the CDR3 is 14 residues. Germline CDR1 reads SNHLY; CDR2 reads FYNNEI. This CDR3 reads CASREGQYTGELFF. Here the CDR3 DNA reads TGTGCCAGCAGGGAGGGACAGTACACCGGGGAGCTGTTTTTT. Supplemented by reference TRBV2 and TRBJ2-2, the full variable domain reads EPEVTQTPSHQVTQMGQEVILRCVPISNHLYFYWYRQILGQKVEFLVSFYNNEISEKSEIFDDQFSVERPDGSNFTLKIRSTKLEDSAMYFCASREGQYTGELFFGEGSRLTVL.

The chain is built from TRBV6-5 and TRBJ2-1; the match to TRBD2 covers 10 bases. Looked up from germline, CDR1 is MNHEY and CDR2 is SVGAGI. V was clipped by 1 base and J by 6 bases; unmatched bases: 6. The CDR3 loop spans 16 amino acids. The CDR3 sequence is CASSYYFASGSNEQFF. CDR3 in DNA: TGTGCCAGCAGTTACTACTTCGCTAGCGGGAGCAATGAGCAGTTCTTC.